The 18 T cell receptor beta chains below all came from one sample that was sequenced in a study of blood T cell repertoires in COVID-19. Sequencing used immunoSEQ multiplex PCR; TCRdb keeps in-frame clones, though not all of them. This sample yields about 300,000 clones, of which roughly 91% are seen a single time; over 1.5% belongs to the top ten. Source material: peripheral blood. The receptors derive from a woman in her thirties with COVID-19, enrolled during active disease.

The chain carries TRBV6-6 and TRBJ1-1; 9 positions agree with TRBD1. This CDR3 has 12 residues. V lost 5 bases, J lost 13 bases, and 8 bases stayed unmatched. The germline CDR1 and CDR2 sequences are MNHNY and SVGAGI (reference sequence). Here the CDR3 DNA reads TGTGCCAGCAGTGCCTGGACAGGGGACGGTTTCTTT. Amino acids: CASSAWTGDGFF.

This clone was detected only a few times. The chain is built from TRBV5-6 and TRBJ1-2, with unresolved D. Germline V gene sequence: CDR1 SGHDT, CDR2 YYEEEE. This CDR3 region has 13 residues. Trimming removed 3 bases at V and 4 bases at J, with 10 bases between. CDR3 region: CASSSATAYGYTF. The CDR3 DNA is TGTGCCAGCAGCTCAGCGACGGCCTATGGCTACACCTTC.

The chain couples TRBV5-4 to TRBJ1-1; weak D call: TRBD1 (6 bases). Germline CDR1 SGHNT, CDR2 YYREEE (reference sequence). The CDR3 is 15 residues long. The V gene lost 0 bases and the J gene lost 2 bases, with 11 bases spanning the gap. CDR3 protein: CASSLAVRGNTEAFF. CDR3 nucleotides: TGTGCCAGCAGCTTGGCCGTCAGGGGAAACACTGAAGCTTTCTTT.

This chain connects TRBV27 to TRBJ1-5, with D unclear. Looked up from germline, CDR1 is MNHEY and CDR2 is SMNVEV (reference sequence). The CDR3 loop spans 16 amino acids. Trimming shortened V by 3 bases and J by 2 bases, and 14 bases separated the two germline ends. The CDR3 loop reads CASSLARRGGNQPQHF. The DNA of the CDR3 is TGTGCCAGCAGTTTGGCCCGGCGAGGCGGCAATCAGCCCCAGCATTTT.

The chain recombines TRBV18 with TRBJ1-4, with 10 bases aligning to TRBD1. CDR1 and CDR2 from the germline V gene are KGHSH and LQKENI. The CDR3 has 16 residues. Germline trimming cut 5 bases from V and 2 bases from J; bases unmatched to any gene: 5. The CDR3 reads CASSSGQGLTNEKLFF. DNA of the CDR3: TGTGCCAGCTCATCGGGACAGGGGCTGACTAATGAAAAACTGTTTTTT.

This rearrangement joins TRBV13 to TRBJ2-7; 9 positions agree with TRBD2. V was clipped by 5 bases and J by 4 bases; unmatched bases: 12. The CDR3 is 16 residues long. Germline loops: CDR1 PRHDT, CDR2 FYEKMQ (reference sequence). CDR3 amino acids: CASSRGASGVGYEQYF. The DNA for the CDR3 is TGTGCCAGCAGCCGCGGGGCTAGCGGGGTAGGGTACGAGCAGTACTTC.

The chain links TRBV4-2 to TRBJ2-3; 9 bases align to TRBD2. The V gene's germline CDR1 is LGHNA and CDR2 YNFKEQ. Trimming took 0 bases from V and 4 from J; bases not matched to a gene: 5. The CDR3 consists of 16 residues. For the CDR3, the DNA is TGTGCCAGCAGCCAAGATCGGCGGGGGGGCCCAGATACGCAGTATTTT. Its protein is CASSQDRRGGPDTQYF.

CDR3 sequence: CASSLSWTSGNEQFF. Written as DNA, the CDR3 is TGTGCCAGCAGCCTTTCGTGGACTAGCGGCAATGAGCAGTTCTTC. V and J are TRBV3-1 (or the pseudogene TRBV3-2) and TRBJ2-1, with 10 bases matching TRBD2. Germline V gene sequence: CDR1 LGHDT, CDR2 YNNKEL (reference sequence). This CDR3 is built from 15 residues. The ends lost 4 bases at V and 6 bases at J; junction bases unmatched: 6.

The chain has TRBV6-1 and TRBJ1-2; 7 nucleotides line up with TRBD1. The CDR3 covers 15 residues. The ends lost 1 base at V and 4 bases at J; junction bases unmatched: 6. Germline loops: CDR1 MNHNS, CDR2 SASEGT. The CDR3 DNA is TGTGCCAGCAGTGAAGATCGACAGGGCCGCTATGGCTACACCTTC. Translated, it gives CASSEDRQGRYGYTF.

The V gene is TRBV4-1, the J gene TRBJ1-1; TRBD1 might be the D (5 bases). CDR3 length: 14 residues. V gave up 0 bases and J gave up 4 bases, with 9 bases separating them. Germline V lookup: CDR1 MGHRA, CDR2 YSYEKL. CDR3 protein: CASSQEQVGTEAFF. In DNA form, the CDR3 reads TGCGCCAGCAGCCAAGAACAGGTCGGCACTGAAGCTTTCTTT.

The chain has TRBV4-1 and TRBJ1-2; the match to TRBD1 covers 8 bases. The V gene's germline CDR1 is MGHRA and CDR2 YSYEKL. Losses at the gene ends were 0 bases for V and 0 bases for J; bases not matched to a gene: 9. This CDR3 is 18 amino acids long. For the CDR3, the DNA is TGCGCCAGCAGCCAAGATTTGGCCGGGACAGGAGCTAACTATGGCTACACCTTC. Its protein product is CASSQDLAGTGANYGYTF.

This chain links TRBV6-1 with TRBJ1-5; tentative D call: TRBD1 (6 bases). CDR1 is MNHNS, CDR2 SASEGT, per germline. The V gene lost 1 base and the J gene lost 8 bases, with 12 bases spanning the gap. The CDR3 loop spans 14 amino acids. The chain's CDR3 is CASSEGTVGKPQHF. The CDR3 bases are TGTGCCAGCAGTGAAGGGACAGTGGGTAAGCCCCAGCATTTT.

The V and J genes are TRBV7-9 and TRBJ2-3, with 9 bases fitting TRBD2. The V gene's germline CDR1 is SEHNR and CDR2 FQNEAQ (reference sequence). V lost 5 bases and J lost 2; bases outside the gene matches: 5. The CDR3 is made up of 15 amino acids. This chain's CDR3 is CASSAASGDTDTQYF. In DNA, the CDR3 is TGTGCCAGCAGCGCCGCTAGCGGGGACACAGATACGCAGTATTTT.

The V gene is TRBV6-6, the J gene TRBJ2-2; D unclear. Germline-derived CDR1 and CDR2 are MNHNY and SVGAGI (reference sequence). This CDR3 spans 17 amino acids. V was cut by 5 bases and J by 3 bases, with 19 bases left in between. The CDR3 spells CASSLLGYGRDTGELFF. In nucleotides, the CDR3 is TGTGCCAGCAGTCTCCTCGGGTATGGTCGAGACACCGGGGAGCTGTTTTTT.

This clone was observed once. The rearrangement joins TRBV4-1 to TRBJ1-5; tentative D call: TRBD1 (5 bases). The CDR3 consists of 14 residues. Germline CDR1 reads MGHRA; CDR2 reads YSYEKL. V lost 5 bases, J lost 6 bases, and 14 bases lay in between. CDR3 in amino acids: CASSAQGDGQPQHF. As DNA, the CDR3 is TGCGCCAGCAGCGCGCAGGGTGACGGTCAGCCCCAGCATTTT.

The chain uses TRBV11-2 and TRBJ2-5; 8 nucleotides line up with TRBD2. The CDR3 runs 19 residues. CDR1 is SGHAT, CDR2 FQNNGV, per germline. The V gene end was trimmed by 2 bases and the J gene end by 1 base; junction bases not matched to a gene: 15. CDR3 amino acids: CASSLSSSVAGGSQETQYF. The CDR3 nucleotides are TGTGCCAGCAGCTTATCCTCCTCCGTCGCGGGGGGCTCCCAAGAGACCCAGTACTTC.

V and J are TRBV30 and TRBJ2-7, with 10 bases aligning to TRBD1. The CDR3 is 15 residues long. Trimming at V came to 5 bases and at J to 6 bases, leaving 13 bases not matched to a gene. From germline, CDR1 is GTSNPN and CDR2 SVGIG (reference sequence). CDR3 sequence: CAWCTGTGDSAEQYF. The DNA for the CDR3 is TGTGCCTGGTGTACCGGGACAGGGGACTCCGCCGAGCAGTACTTC.

This clone was counted a single time. The genes are TRBV4-3 and TRBJ1-1; D remains ambiguous. Deletions cut 1 base from V and 1 base from J, with 7 bases between. The germline gives CDR1 LGHNA, CDR2 YSLEER. The CDR3 loop spans 14 amino acids. For the CDR3, the DNA is TGCGCCAGCAGCCAAGGGGAGGCGAACACTGAAGCTTTCTTT. This encodes CASSQGEANTEAFF.